This entry lists 27 T cell receptor beta chains sequenced from one sample in a study of blood T cell repertoires in COVID-19. Sequencing used immunoSEQ multiplex PCR; TCRdb keeps in-frame clones, though not all of them. The data hold some 150,000 clones, with approximately 84% observed a single time. The specimen was peripheral blood. The origin of the receptors is a human donor in a cohort sampled during active COVID-19.

The rearrangement joins TRBV6-2 or TRBV6-3 to TRBJ2-2, with 8 bases aligning to TRBD2. V lost 1 base and J lost 6; bases outside the gene matches: 4. Germline-derived CDR1 and CDR2 are MNHEY and SVGEGT. The CDR3 has 15 residues. CDR3 sequence (DNA): TGTGCCAGCAGTTACTTGGGACTAGTGTCCGGGGAGCTGTTTTTT. This gives the protein CASSYLGLVSGELFF.

V gene TRBV6-2 or TRBV6-3 combines with J gene TRBJ1-1; D uncertain. The CDR3 covers 14 residues. The germline gives CDR1 MNHEY, CDR2 SVGEGT. Trimming pared 0 bases from V and 1 base from J, leaving 6 bases between. In DNA form, the CDR3 reads TGTGCCAGCAGTTACTCGAGGCAGAACACTGAAGCTTTCTTT. Translating gives CASSYSRQNTEAFF.

The CDR3 region has the DNA TGTGCCAGCAGCCGGACAGGGCTCACAGATACGCAGTATTTT. This gives the protein CASSRTGLTDTQYF. This chain connects TRBV5-4 to TRBJ2-3, with 8 nucleotides matching TRBD1. Germline V gene sequence: CDR1 SGHNT, CDR2 YYREEE (reference sequence). After removal of 4 bases from V and 2 bases from J, the junction contained 3 bases not matched to a gene. This CDR3 is built from 14 residues. The whole variable domain, remainder taken from reference TRBV5-4 and TRBJ2-3, is ETGVTQSPTHLIKTRGQQVTLRCSSQSGHNTVSWYQQALGQGPQFIFQYYREEENGRGNFPPRFSGLQFPNYSSELNVNALELDDSALYLCASSRTGLTDTQYFGPGTRLTVL.

This chain joins TRBV19 and TRBJ1-2; D is unresolved. The V gene lost 6 bases and the J gene lost 0 bases, with 11 bases spanning the gap. The CDR3 loop spans 14 amino acids. Germline V gene data show CDR1 as LNHDA and CDR2 as SQIVND (reference sequence). The CDR3 region has the DNA TGTGCCAGTAGCCAGGATTCAGCTAACTATGGCTACACCTTC. Its translation: CASSQDSANYGYTF. The full variable domain, rest sourced from reference TRBV19 and TRBJ1-2, is DGGITQSPKYLFRKEGQNVTLSCEQNLNHDAMYWYRQDPGQGLRLIYYSQIVNDFQKGDIAEGYSVSREKKESFPLTVTSAQKNPTAFYLCASSQDSANYGYTFGSGTRLTVV.

The J gene is TRBJ2-7, the V gene TRBV11-3; D is unclear. The V end was cut by 7 bases, the J end by 5 bases, with 15 bases between. Per the germline V gene, CDR1 is SGHNT and CDR2 is YENEEA. The CDR3 has 13 residues. The CDR3 DNA sequence: TGTGCCAGCACCCGTCCTCGTACGGACGAGCAGTACTTC. Its translation: CASTRPRTDEQYF. Using reference TRBV11-3 and TRBJ2-7 for the parts outside the CDR3, the full variable domain is EAGVVQSPRYKIIEKKQPVAFWCNPISGHNTLYWYLQNLGQGPELLIRYENEEAVDDSQLPKDRFSAERLKGVDSTLKIQPAELGDSAVYLCASTRPRTDEQYFGPGTRLTVT.

The gene calls are TRBV6-5 and TRBJ1-3; 7 positions agree with TRBD1. In germline, CDR1 is MNHEY, CDR2 SVGAGI. Trimming removed 0 bases from V and 7 bases from J; junction bases left unmatched: 9. The CDR3 sequence is 16 residues long. The CDR3: CASSYSILDRVNTIYF. CDR3 DNA sequence: TGTGCCAGCAGTTACTCAATCCTTGACAGGGTCAACACCATATATTTT.

The CDR3: CATSDRGTGEAFF. CDR3 DNA sequence: TGTGCCACCAGTGATCGTGGGACAGGTGAAGCTTTCTTT. V is TRBV24-1 and J is TRBJ1-1; 8 bases match TRBD1. Trimming took 3 bases from V and 7 from J; bases not matched to a gene: 3. Per germline, CDR1 KGHDR and CDR2 SFDVKD. The CDR3 is made up of 13 amino acids.

The V and J genes are TRBV6-5 and TRBJ1-2; D remains ambiguous. The CDR3 spans 13 residues. V was pared by 7 bases and J by 0 bases, with 9 bases between. CDR1 MNHEY and CDR2 SVGAGI come from the germline V gene. CDR3: CASTRKPNYGYTF. DNA for the CDR3: TGTGCCAGCACTAGGAAACCTAACTATGGCTACACCTTC.

J is TRBJ2-1 and V is TRBV4-2, with TRBD1 matching 9 bases. Germline V gene lookup returns CDR1 LGHNA and CDR2 YNFKEQ. V gave up 1 base and J gave up 2 bases; unmatched junction bases: 6. The CDR3 is 17 residues long. Here the CDR3 DNA reads TGTGCCAGCAGCCAAGGACACACAGGGGGCGCCTACAATGAGCAGTTCTTC. It is translated as CASSQGHTGGAYNEQFF.

The chain combines TRBV7-2 with TRBJ2-2; a weak D match, TRBD2 (6 bases). Trimming pared 4 bases from V and 4 bases from J, leaving 7 bases between. There are 13 residues in the CDR3. Germline CDR1 and CDR2: SGHTA and FQGNSA. The CDR3 loop is CASSSGGTGELFF. In DNA form, the CDR3 reads TGTGCCAGCAGCTCCGGGGGCACCGGGGAGCTGTTTTTT.

This sequence joins TRBV6-5 and TRBJ1-2; a possible D gene is TRBD1 (5 bases). The V end lost 6 bases, the J end lost 8 bases, and 16 bases lay between the germline ends. The germline gives CDR1 MNHEY, CDR2 SVGAGI. CDR3 length: 13 amino acids. The CDR3 sequence: CASSSRVGRGYTF. DNA for the CDR3: TGTGCCAGCAGCTCCCGGGTGGGGCGAGGCTACACCTTC.

This chain uses TRBV11-3 with TRBJ1-1; tentatively, D is TRBD1 (6 bases). The CDR3 covers 17 residues. Germline values: CDR1 SGHNT, CDR2 YENEEA. Trimming pared 1 base from V and 3 bases from J, leaving 18 bases between. This CDR3 is CASSLVGGTRDHTEAFF. The CDR3 DNA reads as TGTGCCAGCAGCTTAGTAGGGGGTACCAGAGATCACACTGAAGCTTTCTTT.

The J gene is TRBJ1-1, the V gene TRBV5-1, with TRBD1 matching 8 bases. Germline CDR1 reads SGHRS; CDR2 reads YFSETQ. This CDR3 is built from 15 residues. V gave up 4 bases and J gave up 4 bases; unmatched junction bases: 9. The CDR3: CASSPGTGGGTEAFF. The CDR3 region has the DNA TGCGCCAGCAGCCCGGGGACAGGAGGAGGCACTGAAGCTTTCTTT.

This chain connects TRBV5-1 to TRBJ2-2, with D possibly TRBD1 on 5 matching bases. CDR1 and CDR2 (germline): SGHRS, YFSETQ. Deletions cut 6 bases from V and 1 base from J, with 10 bases between. The CDR3 has 14 residues. The CDR3 protein is CASTWGGNTGELFF. As DNA, the CDR3 is TGCGCCAGCACCTGGGGCGGGAACACCGGGGAGCTGTTTTTT. Together with reference TRBV5-1 and TRBJ2-2, the CDR3 gives the full variable domain: KAGVTQTPRYLIKTRGQQVTLSCSPISGHRSVSWYQQTPGQGLQFLFEYFSETQRNKGNFPGRFSGRQFSNSRSEMNVSTLELGDSALYLCASTWGGNTGELFFGEGSRLTVL.

J is TRBJ1-4 and V is TRBV5-6; tentative D call: TRBD1 (5 bases). This CDR3 region has 16 residues. Germline values: CDR1 SGHDT, CDR2 YYEEEE. V was shortened by 4 bases and J by 3 bases, with 16 bases between the two germline ends. CDR3 nucleotides: TGTGCCAGCAGCCTGTCCGTCGGGGGAGCTAATGAAAAACTGTTTTTT. Its protein is CASSLSVGGANEKLFF.

The chain combines TRBV6-5 with TRBJ1-3; D possibly corresponds to TRBD1 (6 bases). Trimming pared 6 bases from V and 4 bases from J, leaving 13 bases between. Germline V lookup: CDR1 MNHEY, CDR2 SVGAGI. This CDR3 has 14 residues. The CDR3 protein is CASRAGDAGNTIYF. CDR3 coding DNA: TGTGCCAGCAGGGCAGGGGATGCAGGAAACACCATATATTTT.

This chain connects TRBV18 to TRBJ2-2; TRBD2 is a possible D gene (5 bases). CDR1 is KGHSH and CDR2 is LQKENI in the germline V gene. The CDR3 contains 15 residues. Between the trimmed V and J ends, which lost 8 bases and 0 bases, there was a span of 13 bases. The CDR3 sequence is CASPAGESNTGELFF. CDR3 nucleotide sequence: TGTGCCAGCCCCGCCGGGGAATCGAACACCGGGGAGCTGTTTTTT.

The chain uses TRBV7-2 and TRBJ2-1; 10 bases are a match to TRBD2. Trimming removed 4 bases from V and 10 bases from J; junction bases left unmatched: 7. Germline loops: CDR1 SGHTA, CDR2 FQGNSA. This CDR3 spans 14 amino acids. The CDR3 nucleotides read TGTGCCAGCAGCTCGGGACTAGCGACCCTAGAGCAGTTCTTC. Translating it yields CASSSGLATLEQFF. Together with reference TRBV7-2 and TRBJ2-1, the CDR3 gives the full variable domain: GAGVSQSPSNKVTEKGKDVELRCDPISGHTALYWYRQSLGQGLEFLIYFQGNSAPDKSGLPSDRFSAERTGGSVSTLTIQRTQQEDSAVYLCASSSGLATLEQFFGPGTRLTVL.

This chain connects TRBV5-1 to TRBJ1-6; 7 nucleotides agree with TRBD1. Germline V gives CDR1 SGHRS, CDR2 YFSETQ. The CDR3 sequence is 15 residues long. V was pared by 2 bases and J by 7 bases, with 6 bases of the junction left unmatched. The CDR3 protein is CASSFAGQSNSPLHF. CDR3 nucleotides: TGCGCCAGCAGCTTCGCGGGACAGAGCAATTCACCCCTCCACTTT.

The rearrangement joins TRBV7-3 to TRBJ2-6; D is possibly TRBD2 (6 bases). V was trimmed by 3 bases and J by 0 bases, leaving 6 bases between them. This CDR3 spans 15 amino acids. The germline gives CDR1 SGHTA, CDR2 FQGTGA. Here the CDR3 reads CASSFGSSGANVLTF. In DNA, the CDR3 is TGTGCCAGCAGCTTCGGGAGCTCTGGGGCCAACGTCCTGACTTTC. Variable domain in full (rest from reference TRBV7-3 and TRBJ2-6): GAGVSQTPSNKVTEKGKYVELRCDPISGHTALYWYRQSLGQGPEFLIYFQGTGAADDSGLPNDRFFAVRPEGSVSTLKIQRTERGDSAVYLCASSFGSSGANVLTFGAGSRLTVL.

This chain joins TRBV28 and TRBJ1-2, with 8 bases identical to TRBD1. J gave up 7 bases and V 6 bases, and 13 bases lay outside the gene matches. The CDR3 extends over 15 amino acids. Germline V gene data show CDR1 as MDHEN and CDR2 as SYDVKM. The CDR3 is CASRPPQGAVSGYTF. Here the CDR3 DNA reads TGTGCCAGCAGGCCACCCCAGGGGGCGGTTTCTGGCTACACCTTC.

This clone was counted a single time. The chain is built from TRBV19 and TRBJ2-3, with D possibly being TRBD1 (6 bases). Germline CDR1 LNHDA, CDR2 SQIVND (reference sequence). V was trimmed by 7 bases and J by 2 bases, leaving 13 bases between them. The CDR3 spans 14 residues. The CDR3 region is CASTGTFNTDTQYF. The CDR3 nucleotides are TGTGCCAGTACCGGGACATTCAACACAGATACGCAGTATTTT. The full variable domain, in which reference TRBV19 and TRBJ2-3 provide the parts outside the CDR3, is DGGITQSPKYLFRKEGQNVTLSCEQNLNHDAMYWYRQDPGQGLRLIYYSQIVNDFQKGDIAEGYSVSREKKESFPLTVTSAQKNPTAFYLCASTGTFNTDTQYFGPGTRLTVL.

The rearrangement links TRBV3-1 (or the pseudogene TRBV3-2) to TRBJ2-2, with 7 bases fitting TRBD2. Germline lookup yields CDR1 LGHDT and CDR2 YNNKEL (reference sequence). CDR3 length equals 16 residues. The V gene end was trimmed by 1 base and the J gene end by 5 bases; junction bases not matched to a gene: 7. The CDR3 DNA is TGTGCCAGCAGCCAAGGGCGCAGCGGGGCTACCGGGGAGCTGTTTTTT. Translating it yields CASSQGRSGATGELFF.

The rearrangement links TRBV5-4 to TRBJ1-1; D gene uncertain. Trimming pared 4 bases from V and 1 base from J, leaving 17 bases between. The CDR3 loop spans 16 amino acids. Germline V gives CDR1 SGHNT, CDR2 YYREEE (reference sequence). CDR3 region: CASSRASSKPNTEAFF. CDR3 DNA: TGTGCCAGCAGCCGTGCCTCTTCAAAGCCGAACACTGAAGCTTTCTTT.

This chain joins TRBV19 and TRBJ1-1; the D gene is possibly TRBD1 (6 bases). Germline CDR1 and CDR2: LNHDA and SQIVND (reference sequence). The ends were cut back, 0 bases at V and 5 bases at J, with 7 bases in the middle. CDR3 length: 13 residues. CDR3 in DNA: TGTGCCAGTAGTATAGATCAGGGGACTGAAGCTTTCTTT. This gives the protein CASSIDQGTEAFF.

This chain links TRBV2 with TRBJ1-2, with 7 bases that match TRBD1. Germline assignment: CDR1 SNHLY and CDR2 FYNNEI. J was trimmed by 4 bases and V by 4 bases; bases with no gene match: 6. CDR3 size: 14 residues. The CDR3 loop reads CASSVDRTFYGYTF. The CDR3 DNA follows: TGTGCCAGCAGTGTGGACAGGACCTTCTATGGCTACACCTTC.

The chain carries TRBV12-3 or TRBV12-4 and TRBJ1-2, with no clear D. V shed 4 bases and J shed 8 bases, with 14 bases lying between them. The CDR3 is made up of 13 amino acids. This CDR3 is CASSSTWSRGYTF. The DNA of the CDR3 is TGTGCCAGCAGTTCCACTTGGTCCAGGGGCTACACCTTC.